This T cell receptor beta chain was retrieved from a study of blood T cell repertoires in COVID-19. Study context: Sites in the United States, Italy and Spain provided acute and convalescent COVID-19 samples. PBMCs, B-cell-depleted T cells, or T cells provided the cDNA or gDNA that made up the material.

Using immunoSEQ multiplex PCR, the repertoire was profiled, and TCRdb retains in-frame clones only, with some absent. The table includes 25,000 to 35,000 clones, about 80% detected once. This clone is categorized as large. One junction end does not reproduce the germline sequence, and a read error may be involved. This TCR was sampled from a man between 65 and 85 years old with active COVID-19. The sequencing sample was made of peripheral blood.

In DNA form, the CDR3 reads TGTGCCACCAGTGCTCCGGACAGACTCACAGATACGCAGTATTTT. The encoded protein is CATSAPDRLTDTQYF. This chain joins TRBV28 and TRBJ2-3, with TRBD1 as a possible D gene (6 bases). The CDR3 runs 15 residues. Germline V gene lookup returns CDR1 MDHEN and CDR2 SYDVKM.